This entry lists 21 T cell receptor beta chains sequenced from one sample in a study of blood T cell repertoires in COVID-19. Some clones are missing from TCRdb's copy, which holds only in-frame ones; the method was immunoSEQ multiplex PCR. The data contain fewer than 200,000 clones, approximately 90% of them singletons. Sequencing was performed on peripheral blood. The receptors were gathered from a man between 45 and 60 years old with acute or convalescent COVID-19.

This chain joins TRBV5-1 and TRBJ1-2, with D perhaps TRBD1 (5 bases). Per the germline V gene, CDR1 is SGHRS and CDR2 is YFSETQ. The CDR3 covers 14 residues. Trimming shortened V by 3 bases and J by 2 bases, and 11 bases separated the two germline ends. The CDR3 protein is CASSSSAGNYGYTF. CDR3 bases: TGCGCCAGCAGCTCGTCAGCAGGGAACTATGGCTACACCTTC.

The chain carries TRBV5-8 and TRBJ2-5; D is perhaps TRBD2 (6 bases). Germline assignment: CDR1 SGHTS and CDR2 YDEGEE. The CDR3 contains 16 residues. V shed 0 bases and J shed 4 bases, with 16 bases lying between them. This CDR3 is CASSLGSGTTRETQYF. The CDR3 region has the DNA TGTGCCAGCAGCTTGGGGTCGGGAACGACTAGAGAGACCCAGTACTTC.

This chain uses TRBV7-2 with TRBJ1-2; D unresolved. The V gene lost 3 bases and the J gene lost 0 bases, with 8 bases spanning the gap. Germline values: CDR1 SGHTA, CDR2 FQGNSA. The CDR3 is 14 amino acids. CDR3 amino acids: CASSFWPANYGYTF. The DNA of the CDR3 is TGTGCCAGCAGCTTCTGGCCAGCTAACTATGGCTACACCTTC.

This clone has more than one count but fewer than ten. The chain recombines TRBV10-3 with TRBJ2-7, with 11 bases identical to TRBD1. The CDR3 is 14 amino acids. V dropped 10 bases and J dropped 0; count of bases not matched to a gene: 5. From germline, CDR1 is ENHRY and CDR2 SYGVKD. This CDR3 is CATGTGGASYEQYF. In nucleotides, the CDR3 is TGTGCCACAGGGACAGGGGGGGCCTCCTACGAGCAGTACTTC.

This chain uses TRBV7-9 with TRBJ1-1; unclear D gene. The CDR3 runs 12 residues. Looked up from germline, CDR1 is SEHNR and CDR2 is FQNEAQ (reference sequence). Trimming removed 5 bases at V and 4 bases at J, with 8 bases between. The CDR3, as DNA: TGTGCCAGCAGCCCCAAGAGCACTGAAGCTTTCTTT. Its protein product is CASSPKSTEAFF.

CDR3 sequence (DNA): TGTGCCAGCAGTAAAACAGGGACTGGAAACACCATATATTTT. This translates into CASSKTGTGNTIYF. J is TRBJ1-3 and V is TRBV28, with D possibly TRBD1 on 6 matching bases. Germline V CDR1 and CDR2: MDHEN, SYDVKM. CDR3 length equals 14 residues. The V gene lost 5 bases and the J gene lost 2 bases, with 10 bases spanning the gap.

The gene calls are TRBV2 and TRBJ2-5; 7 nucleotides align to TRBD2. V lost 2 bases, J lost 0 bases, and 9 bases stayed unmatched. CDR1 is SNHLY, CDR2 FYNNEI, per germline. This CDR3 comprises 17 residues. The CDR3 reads CASSEWLVAGHQETQYF. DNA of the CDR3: TGTGCCAGCAGTGAATGGTTGGTAGCGGGCCACCAAGAGACCCAGTACTTC.

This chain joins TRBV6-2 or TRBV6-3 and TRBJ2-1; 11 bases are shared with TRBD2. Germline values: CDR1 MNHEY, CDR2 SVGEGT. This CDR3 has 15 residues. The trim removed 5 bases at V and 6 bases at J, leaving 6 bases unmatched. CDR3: CASSPPGLAVNEQFF. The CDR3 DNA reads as TGTGCCAGCAGTCCCCCGGGACTAGCGGTCAATGAGCAGTTCTTC.

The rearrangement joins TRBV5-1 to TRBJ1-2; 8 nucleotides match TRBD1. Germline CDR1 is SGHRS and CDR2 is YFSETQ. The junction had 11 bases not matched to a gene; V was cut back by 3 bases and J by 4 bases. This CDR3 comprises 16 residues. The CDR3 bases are TGCGCCAGCAGCTCCATAGTCGACAGGGGCGCCTATGGCTACACCTTC. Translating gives CASSSIVDRGAYGYTF.

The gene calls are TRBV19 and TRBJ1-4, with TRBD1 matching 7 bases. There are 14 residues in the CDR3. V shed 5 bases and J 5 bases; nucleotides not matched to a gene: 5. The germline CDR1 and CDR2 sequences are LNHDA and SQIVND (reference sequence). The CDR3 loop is CASSEGTENEKLFF. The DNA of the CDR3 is TGTGCCAGTAGTGAGGGGACAGAGAATGAAAAACTGTTTTTT.

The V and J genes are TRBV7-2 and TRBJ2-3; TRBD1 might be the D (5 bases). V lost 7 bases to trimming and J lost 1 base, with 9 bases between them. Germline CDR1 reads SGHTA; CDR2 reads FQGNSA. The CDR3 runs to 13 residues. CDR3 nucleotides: TGTGCCAGCACCGTACAGGGCACAGATACGCAGTATTTT. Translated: CASTVQGTDTQYF.

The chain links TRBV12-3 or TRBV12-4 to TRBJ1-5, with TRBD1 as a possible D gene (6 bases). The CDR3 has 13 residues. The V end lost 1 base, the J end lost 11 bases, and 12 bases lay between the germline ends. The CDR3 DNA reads TGTGCCAGCAGTTTAGTAGGGGGTTCAGCCCAGCATTTT. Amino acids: CASSLVGGSAQHF.

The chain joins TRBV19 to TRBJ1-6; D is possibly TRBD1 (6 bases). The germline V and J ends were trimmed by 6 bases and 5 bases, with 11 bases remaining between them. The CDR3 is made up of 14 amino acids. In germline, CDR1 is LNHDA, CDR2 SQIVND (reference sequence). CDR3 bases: TGTGCCAGTAGCAACAGGGCTAATAATTCACCCCTCCACTTT. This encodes CASSNRANNSPLHF.

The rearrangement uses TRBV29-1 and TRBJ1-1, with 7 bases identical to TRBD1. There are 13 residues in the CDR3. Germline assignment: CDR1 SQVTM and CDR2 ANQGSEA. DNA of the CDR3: TGCGGAATGGGACAGAATTTGGACACTGAAGCTTTCTTT. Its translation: CGMGQNLDTEAFF.

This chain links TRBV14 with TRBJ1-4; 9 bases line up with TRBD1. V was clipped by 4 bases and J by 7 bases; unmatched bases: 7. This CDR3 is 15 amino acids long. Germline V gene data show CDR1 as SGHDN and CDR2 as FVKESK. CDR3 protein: CASSRRTGETEKLFF. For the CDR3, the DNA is TGTGCCAGCAGCCGAAGGACAGGGGAGACTGAAAAACTGTTTTTT.

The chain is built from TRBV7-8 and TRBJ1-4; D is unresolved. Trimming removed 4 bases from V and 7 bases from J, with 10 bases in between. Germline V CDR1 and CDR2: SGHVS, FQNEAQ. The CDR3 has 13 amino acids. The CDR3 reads CASSWVRGEKLFF. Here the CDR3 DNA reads TGTGCCAGCAGCTGGGTACGAGGTGAAAAACTGTTTTTT.

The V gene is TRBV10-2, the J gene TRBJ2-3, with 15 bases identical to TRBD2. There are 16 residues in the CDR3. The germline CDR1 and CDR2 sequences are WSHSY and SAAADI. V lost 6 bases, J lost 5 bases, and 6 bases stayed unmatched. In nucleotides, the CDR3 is TGCGCCAGCAGCCCCGGACTAGCGGGAGGGTTAGATACGCAGTATTTT. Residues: CASSPGLAGGLDTQYF.

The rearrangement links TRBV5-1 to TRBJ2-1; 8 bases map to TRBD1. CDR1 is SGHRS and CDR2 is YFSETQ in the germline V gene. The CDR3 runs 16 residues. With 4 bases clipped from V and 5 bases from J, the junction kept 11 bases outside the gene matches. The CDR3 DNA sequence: TGCGCCAGCAGCCTTCCGGGACAGGACCACCACAATGAGCAGTTCTTC. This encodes CASSLPGQDHHNEQFF.

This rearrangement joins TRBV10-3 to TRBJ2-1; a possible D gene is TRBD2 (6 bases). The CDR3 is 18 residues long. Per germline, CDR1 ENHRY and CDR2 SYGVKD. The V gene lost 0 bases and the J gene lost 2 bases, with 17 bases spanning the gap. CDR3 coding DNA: TGTGCCATCAGTGAGTCGGGTTGGGGGGATACCACCTACAATGAGCAGTTCTTC. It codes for CAISESGWGDTTYNEQFF.

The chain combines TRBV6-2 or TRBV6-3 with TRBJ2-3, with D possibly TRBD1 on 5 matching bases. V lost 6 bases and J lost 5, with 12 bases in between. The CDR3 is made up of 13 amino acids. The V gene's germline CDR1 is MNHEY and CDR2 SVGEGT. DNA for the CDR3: TGTGCCAGCAGCCCCCCCCAGGGAGATACGCAGTATTTT. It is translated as CASSPPQGDTQYF.

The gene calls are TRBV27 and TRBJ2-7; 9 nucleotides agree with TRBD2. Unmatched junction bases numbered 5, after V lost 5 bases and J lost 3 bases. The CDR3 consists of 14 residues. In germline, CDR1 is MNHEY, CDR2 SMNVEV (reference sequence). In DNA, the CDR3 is TGTGCCAGCAGTCGAGCGGGAGGAAGCTACGAGCAGTACTTC. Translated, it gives CASSRAGGSYEQYF.